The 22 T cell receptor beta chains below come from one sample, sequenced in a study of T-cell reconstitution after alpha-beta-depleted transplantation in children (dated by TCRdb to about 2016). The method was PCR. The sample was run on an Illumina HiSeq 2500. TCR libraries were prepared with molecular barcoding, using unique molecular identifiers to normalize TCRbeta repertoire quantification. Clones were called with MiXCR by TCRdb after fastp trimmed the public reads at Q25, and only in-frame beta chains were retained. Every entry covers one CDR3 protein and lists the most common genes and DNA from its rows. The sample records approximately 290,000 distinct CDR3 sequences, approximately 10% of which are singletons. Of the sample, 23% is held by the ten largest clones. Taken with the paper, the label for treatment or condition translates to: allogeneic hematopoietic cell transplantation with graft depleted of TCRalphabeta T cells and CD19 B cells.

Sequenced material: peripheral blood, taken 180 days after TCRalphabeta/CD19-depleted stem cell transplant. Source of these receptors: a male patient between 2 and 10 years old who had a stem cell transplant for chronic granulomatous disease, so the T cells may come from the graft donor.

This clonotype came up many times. The DNA of the CDR3 is TGTGCCAGCAGCCCCGACAGGGGGCGCAGCTATGGCTACACCTTC. It specifies CASSPDRGRSYGYTF. This rearrangement joins TRBV7-8 to TRBJ1-2; TRBD1 matches at 10 bases. V shed 5 bases, J shed 4 bases, and the junction held 7 bases outside the gene matches. CDR3 size: 15 residues. The germline CDR1 and CDR2 sequences are SGHVS and FQNEAQ. The full variable domain, rest sourced from reference TRBV7-8 and TRBJ1-2, is GAGVSQSPRYKVAKRGQDVALRCDPISGHVSLFWYQQALGQGPEFLTYFQNEAQLDKSGLPSDRFFAERPEGSVSTLKIQRTQQEDSAVYLCASSPDRGRSYGYTFGSGTRLTVV.

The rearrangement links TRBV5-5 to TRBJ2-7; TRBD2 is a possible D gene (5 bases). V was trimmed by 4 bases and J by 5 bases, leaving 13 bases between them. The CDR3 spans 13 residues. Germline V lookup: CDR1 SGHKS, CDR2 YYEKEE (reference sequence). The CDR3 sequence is CASSRGSHNEQYF. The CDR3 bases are TGTGCCAGCAGCCGGGGTAGCCATAACGAGCAGTACTTC.

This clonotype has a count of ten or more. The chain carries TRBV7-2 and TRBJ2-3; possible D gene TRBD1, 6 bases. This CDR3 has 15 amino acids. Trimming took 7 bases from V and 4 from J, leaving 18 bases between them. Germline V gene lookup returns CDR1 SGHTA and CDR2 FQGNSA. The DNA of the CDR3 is TGTGCCAGCACCACAGGGCAGGTCCGGGCAGATACGCAGTATTTT. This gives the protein CASTTGQVRADTQYF.

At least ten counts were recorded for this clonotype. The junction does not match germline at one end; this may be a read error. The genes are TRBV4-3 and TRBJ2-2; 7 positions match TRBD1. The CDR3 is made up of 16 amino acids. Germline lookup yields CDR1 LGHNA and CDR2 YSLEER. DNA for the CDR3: TGCGCCAGCAGCCCAACGACAGGGAGTAACAGCGGGGAGCTGTTTTTT. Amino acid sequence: CASSPTTGSNSGELFF.

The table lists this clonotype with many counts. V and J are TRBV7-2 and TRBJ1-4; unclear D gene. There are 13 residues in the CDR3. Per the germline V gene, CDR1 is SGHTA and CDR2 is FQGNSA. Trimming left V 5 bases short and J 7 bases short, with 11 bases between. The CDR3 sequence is CASSPAGGEKLFF. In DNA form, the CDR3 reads TGTGCCAGCAGCCCTGCCGGCGGTGAAAAACTGTTTTTT.

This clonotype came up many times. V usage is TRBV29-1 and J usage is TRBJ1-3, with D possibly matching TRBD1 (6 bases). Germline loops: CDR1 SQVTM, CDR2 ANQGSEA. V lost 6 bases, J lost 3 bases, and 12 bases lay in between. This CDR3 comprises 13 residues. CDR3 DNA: TGCAGCGTGGGATCACAGGGTGGAAACACCATATATTTT. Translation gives CSVGSQGGNTIYF.

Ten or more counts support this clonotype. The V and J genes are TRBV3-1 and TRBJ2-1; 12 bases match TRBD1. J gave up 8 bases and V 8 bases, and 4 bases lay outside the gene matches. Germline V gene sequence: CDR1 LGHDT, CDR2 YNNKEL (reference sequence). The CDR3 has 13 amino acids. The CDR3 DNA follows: TGTGCCAGCCGGGACAGGGGGCTTGATGAGCAGTTCTTC. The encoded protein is CASRDRGLDEQFF.

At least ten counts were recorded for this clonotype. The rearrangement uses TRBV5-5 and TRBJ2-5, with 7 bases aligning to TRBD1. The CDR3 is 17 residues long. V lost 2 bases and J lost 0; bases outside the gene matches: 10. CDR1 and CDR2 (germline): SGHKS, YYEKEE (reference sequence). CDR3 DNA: TGTGCCAGCAGCTTCAATTCGGCAGGGGGAAACCAAGAGACCCAGTACTTC. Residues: CASSFNSAGGNQETQYF.

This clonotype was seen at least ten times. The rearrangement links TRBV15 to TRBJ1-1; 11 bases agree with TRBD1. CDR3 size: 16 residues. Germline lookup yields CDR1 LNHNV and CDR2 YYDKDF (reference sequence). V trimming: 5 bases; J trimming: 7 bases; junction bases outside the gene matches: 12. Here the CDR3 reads CATSRFRTGGYGEAFF. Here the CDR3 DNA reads TGTGCCACCAGCCGATTCCGGACAGGGGGCTACGGTGAAGCTTTCTTT.

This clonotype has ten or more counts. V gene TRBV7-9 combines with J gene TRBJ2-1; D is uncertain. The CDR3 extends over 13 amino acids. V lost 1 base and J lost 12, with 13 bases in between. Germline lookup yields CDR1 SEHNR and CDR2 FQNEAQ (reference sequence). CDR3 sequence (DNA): TGTGCCAGCAGCTTAGGGACCAACCGTGGGCAGTTCTTC. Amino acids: CASSLGTNRGQFF.

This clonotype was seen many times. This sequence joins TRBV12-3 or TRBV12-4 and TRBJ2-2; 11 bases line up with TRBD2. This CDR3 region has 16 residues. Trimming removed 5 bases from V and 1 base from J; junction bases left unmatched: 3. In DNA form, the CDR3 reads TGTGCCAGCAGTAAACTAGCGGGAGTGAACACCGGGGAGCTGTTTTTT. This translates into CASSKLAGVNTGELFF.

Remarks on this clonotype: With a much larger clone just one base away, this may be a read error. The CDR3 loop is CASSSVLLLGRYNEQFF. The CDR3 DNA sequence: TGTGCCAGCAGCTCGGTACTTCTTCTGGGAAGATACAATGAGCAGTTCTTC. V gene TRBV7-8 combines with J gene TRBJ2-1; D not certain. V was trimmed by 4 bases and J by 4 bases, leaving 20 bases between them. The CDR3 covers 17 residues. CDR1 is SGHVS, CDR2 FQNEAQ, per germline.

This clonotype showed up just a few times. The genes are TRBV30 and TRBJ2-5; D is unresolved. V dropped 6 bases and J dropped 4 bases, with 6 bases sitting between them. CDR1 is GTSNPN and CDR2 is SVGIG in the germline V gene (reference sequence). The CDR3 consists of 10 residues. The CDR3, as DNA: TGTGCCTGCCAACGAGAGACCCAGTACTTC. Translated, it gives CACQRETQYF.

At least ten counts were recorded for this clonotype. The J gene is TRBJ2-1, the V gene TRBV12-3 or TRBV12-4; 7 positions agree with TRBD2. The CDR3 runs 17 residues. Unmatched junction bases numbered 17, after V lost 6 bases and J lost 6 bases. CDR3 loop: CASSYLTGTTLGNEQFF. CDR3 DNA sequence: TGTGCCAGCAGCTACCTCACCGGGACTACGCTCGGCAATGAGCAGTTCTTC.

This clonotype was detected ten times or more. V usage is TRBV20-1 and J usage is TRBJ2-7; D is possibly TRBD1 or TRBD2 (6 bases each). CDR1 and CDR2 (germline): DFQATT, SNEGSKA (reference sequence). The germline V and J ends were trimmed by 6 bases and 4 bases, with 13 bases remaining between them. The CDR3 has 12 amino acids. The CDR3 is CSAGTGRYEQYF. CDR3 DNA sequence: TGCAGTGCGGGTACAGGGAGGTACGAGCAGTACTTC.

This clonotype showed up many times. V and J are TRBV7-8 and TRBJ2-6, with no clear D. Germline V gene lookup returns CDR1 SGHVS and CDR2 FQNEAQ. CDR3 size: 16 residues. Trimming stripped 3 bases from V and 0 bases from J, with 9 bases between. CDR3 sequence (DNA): TGTGCCAGCAGCTTGGGTGGTAGCTCTGGGGCCAACGTCCTGACTTTC. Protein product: CASSLGGSSGANVLTF. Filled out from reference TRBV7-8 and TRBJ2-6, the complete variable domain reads GAGVSQSPRYKVAKRGQDVALRCDPISGHVSLFWYQQALGQGPEFLTYFQNEAQLDKSGLPSDRFFAERPEGSVSTLKIQRTQQEDSAVYLCASSLGGSSGANVLTFGAGSRLTVL.

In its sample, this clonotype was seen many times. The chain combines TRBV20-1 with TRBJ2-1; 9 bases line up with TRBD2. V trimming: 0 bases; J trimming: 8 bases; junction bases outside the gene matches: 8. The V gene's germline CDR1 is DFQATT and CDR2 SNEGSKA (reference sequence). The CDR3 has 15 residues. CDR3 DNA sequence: TGCAGTGCTAGAGATCCTGGGACTAGCAGAGATGAGCAGTTCTTC. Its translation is CSARDPGTSRDEQFF.

CDR3 loop: CSAISFREGGFNQPQHF. Written as DNA, the CDR3 is TGCAGTGCTATCTCATTTAGAGAGGGGGGTTTCAATCAGCCCCAGCATTTT. This rearrangement joins TRBV20-1 to TRBJ1-5, with D maybe TRBD1 (6 bases). CDR1 and CDR2 (germline): DFQATT, SNEGSKA (reference sequence). The length of the CDR3 is 17 residues. The ends were cut back, 4 bases at V and 3 bases at J, with 22 bases in the middle.

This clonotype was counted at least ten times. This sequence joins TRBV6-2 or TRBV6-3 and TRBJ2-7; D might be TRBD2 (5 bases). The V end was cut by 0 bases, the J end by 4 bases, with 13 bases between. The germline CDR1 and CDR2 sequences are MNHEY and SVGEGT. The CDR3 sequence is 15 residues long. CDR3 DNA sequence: TGTGCCAGCAGTTACTCCGGACTCGCTCAGTACGAGCAGTACTTC. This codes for CASSYSGLAQYEQYF.

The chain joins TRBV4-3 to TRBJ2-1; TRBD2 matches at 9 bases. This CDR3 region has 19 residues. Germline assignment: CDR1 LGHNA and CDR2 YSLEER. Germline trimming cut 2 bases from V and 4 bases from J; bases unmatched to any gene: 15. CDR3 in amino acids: CASSQYLSGGGDGYNEQFF. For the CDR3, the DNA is TGCGCCAGCAGCCAATACCTTTCTGGCGGGGGGGATGGTTACAATGAGCAGTTCTTC.

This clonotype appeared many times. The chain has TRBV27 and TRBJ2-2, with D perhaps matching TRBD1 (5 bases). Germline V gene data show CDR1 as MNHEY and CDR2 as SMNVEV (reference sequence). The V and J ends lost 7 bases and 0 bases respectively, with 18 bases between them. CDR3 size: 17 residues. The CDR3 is CASTPDISTANTGELFF. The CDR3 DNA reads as TGTGCCAGCACCCCGGACATATCAACAGCGAACACCGGGGAGCTGTTTTTT.

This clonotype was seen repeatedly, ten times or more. The CDR3 sequence: CSGLGPMMNTEAFF. In DNA form, the CDR3 reads TGCAGTGGTTTAGGACCCATGATGAACACTGAAGCTTTCTTT. The chain couples TRBV20-1 to TRBJ1-1; D is unresolved. Trimming left V 7 bases short and J 0 bases short, with 15 bases between. The germline V gene has CDR1 DFQATT and CDR2 SNEGSKA (reference sequence). The CDR3 runs 14 residues.